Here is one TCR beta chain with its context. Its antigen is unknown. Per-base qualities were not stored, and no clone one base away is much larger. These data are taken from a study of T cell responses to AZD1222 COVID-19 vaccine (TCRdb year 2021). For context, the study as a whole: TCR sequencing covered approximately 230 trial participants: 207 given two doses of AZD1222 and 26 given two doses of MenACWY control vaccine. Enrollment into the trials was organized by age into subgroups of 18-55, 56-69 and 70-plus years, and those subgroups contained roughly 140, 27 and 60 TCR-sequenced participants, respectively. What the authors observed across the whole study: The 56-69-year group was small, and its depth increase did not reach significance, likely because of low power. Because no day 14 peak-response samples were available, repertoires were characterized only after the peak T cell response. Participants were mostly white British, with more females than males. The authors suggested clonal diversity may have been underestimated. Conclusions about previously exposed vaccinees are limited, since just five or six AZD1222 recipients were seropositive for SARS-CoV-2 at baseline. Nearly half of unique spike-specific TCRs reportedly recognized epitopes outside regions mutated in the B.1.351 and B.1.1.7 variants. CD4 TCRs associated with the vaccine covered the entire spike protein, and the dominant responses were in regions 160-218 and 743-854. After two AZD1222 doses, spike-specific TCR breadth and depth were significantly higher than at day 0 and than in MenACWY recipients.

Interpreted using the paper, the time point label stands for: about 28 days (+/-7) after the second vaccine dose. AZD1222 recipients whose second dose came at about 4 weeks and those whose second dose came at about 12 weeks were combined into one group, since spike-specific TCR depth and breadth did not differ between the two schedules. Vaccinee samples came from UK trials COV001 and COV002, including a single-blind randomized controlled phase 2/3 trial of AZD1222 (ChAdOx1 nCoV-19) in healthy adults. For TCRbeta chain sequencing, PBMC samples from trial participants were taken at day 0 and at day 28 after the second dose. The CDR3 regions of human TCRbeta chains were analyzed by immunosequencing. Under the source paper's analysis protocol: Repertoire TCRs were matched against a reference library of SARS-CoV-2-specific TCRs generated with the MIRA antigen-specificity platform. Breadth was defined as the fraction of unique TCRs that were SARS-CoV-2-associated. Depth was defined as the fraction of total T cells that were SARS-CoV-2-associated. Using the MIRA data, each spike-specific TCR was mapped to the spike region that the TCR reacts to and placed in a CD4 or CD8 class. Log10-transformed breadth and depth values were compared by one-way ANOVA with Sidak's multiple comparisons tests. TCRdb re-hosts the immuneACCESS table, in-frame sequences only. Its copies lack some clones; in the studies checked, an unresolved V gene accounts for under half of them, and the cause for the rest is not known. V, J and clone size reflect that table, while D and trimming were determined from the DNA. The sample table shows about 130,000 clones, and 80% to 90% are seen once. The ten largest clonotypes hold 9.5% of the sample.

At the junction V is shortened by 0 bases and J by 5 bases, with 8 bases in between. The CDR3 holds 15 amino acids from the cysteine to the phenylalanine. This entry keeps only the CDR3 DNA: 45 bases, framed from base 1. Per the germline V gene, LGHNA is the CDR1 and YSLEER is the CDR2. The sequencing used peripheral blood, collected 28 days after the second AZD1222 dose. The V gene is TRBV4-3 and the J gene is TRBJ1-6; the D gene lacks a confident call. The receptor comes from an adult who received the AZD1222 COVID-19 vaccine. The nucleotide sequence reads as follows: TGCGCCAGCAGCCAAGATCGGTGGGATAATTCACCCCTCCACTTT. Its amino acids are CASSQDRWDNSPLHF.